The rows below give T cell receptor beta chains drawn from one sample of a study of T cell clones after liver transplantation. The protocol was immunoSEQ multiplex PCR, while the TCRdb copy is restricted to in-frame clones and leaves out a portion. The sample has under 55,000 clones, around 84% seen once. This specimen was CD4+ T cells from blood, taken 24 months after liver transplant. Receptors originate from a human patient who received a liver transplant. A share of the T cells may be of graft donor origin. CDR3s include the opening cysteine and the closing phenylalanine or tryptophan. Each record gives: V gene, clone size, D gene, J gene, CDR3 DNA, CDR3 protein. D genes are given only for firm matches. Only some rows state a clone size, as once, few, many or a class for expanded clones.

v_gene: TRBV27
abundance: -
d_gene: TRBD2
j_gene: TRBJ2-3
CDR3nt: TGTGCCAGCAGTTTAAGGCTAGCGGGAGTAGTGTGGGGAGATACGCAGTATTTT
CDR3aa: CASSLRLAGVVWGDTQYF

v_gene: TRBV14
abundance: -
d_gene: -
j_gene: TRBJ2-3
CDR3nt: TGTGCCAGCAGCCAGGCGTGGGCAAGAGAGGACGGCCGGACAGATACGCAGTATTTT
CDR3aa: CASSQAWAREDGRTDTQYF

v_gene: TRBV7-7
abundance: -
d_gene: TRBD2
j_gene: TRBJ2-5
CDR3nt: TGTGCCAGCTCGAAAAGCGGGAGGCTCGAGACCCAGTACTTC
CDR3aa: CASSKSGRLETQYF

v_gene: TRBV5-6
abundance: -
d_gene: -
j_gene: TRBJ1-1
CDR3nt: TGTGCCAGCAGCTTGGAGACCGGGTCCATGAACACTGAAGCTTTCTTT
CDR3aa: CASSLETGSMNTEAFF

v_gene: TRBV21-1
abundance: -
d_gene: -
j_gene: TRBJ2-5
CDR3nt: TGTGCCAGCAGCCCCTGTGGGCCTCTCCAAGAGACCCAGTACTTC
CDR3aa: CASSPCGPLQETQYF

v_gene: TRBV19
abundance: once
d_gene: TRBD2
j_gene: TRBJ2-3
CDR3nt: TGTGCCAGTAGTTGGACTAGCGGGAGACCCCCAGATACGCAGTATTTT
CDR3aa: CASSWTSGRPPDTQYF

v_gene: TRBV6-1
abundance: -
d_gene: TRBD1
j_gene: TRBJ1-2
CDR3nt: TGTGCCAGCAGTGTGGACAGGGGGCGGGGGATCGGCTACACCTTC
CDR3aa: CASSVDRGRGIGYTF

v_gene: TRBV30
abundance: once
d_gene: TRBD1
j_gene: TRBJ2-3
CDR3nt: TGTGCCTGGAAAAGAGGGGACAGGCCGGACCCTTCTGGAACGCAGTATTTT
CDR3aa: CAWKRGDRPDPSGTQYF

v_gene: TRBV6-1
abundance: -
d_gene: TRBD1
j_gene: TRBJ2-1
CDR3nt: TGTGCCAGCATAAAGGGACAGGGTGTGGGAAATGAGCAGTTCTTC
CDR3aa: CASIKGQGVGNEQFF

v_gene: TRBV20-1
abundance: -
d_gene: -
j_gene: TRBJ2-1
CDR3nt: TGCAGTGCGACAGGTTTGTTTGAGCAGTTCTTC
CDR3aa: CSATGLFEQFF

v_gene: TRBV6-1
abundance: -
d_gene: -
j_gene: TRBJ2-5
CDR3nt: TGTGCCAGCAGTGAAGCAAGGGCAGGGGGGCTTAGGCAGTACTTC
CDR3aa: CASSEARAGGLRQYF

v_gene: TRBV2
abundance: -
d_gene: -
j_gene: TRBJ2-3
CDR3nt: TGTGCCCTGGGAACTCGCCCCTATACGCAGTATTTT
CDR3aa: CALGTRPYTQYF

v_gene: TRBV4-1
abundance: -
d_gene: -
j_gene: TRBJ1-5
CDR3nt: TGCGCCAGCAGCCCCCGGGAAGGGGGTAACCAGCCCCAGCATTTT
CDR3aa: CASSPREGGNQPQHF

v_gene: TRBV7-6
abundance: -
d_gene: -
j_gene: TRBJ2-2
CDR3nt: TGTGCCAGCAGCCTGGGGACCGGGGAGCTGTTTTTT
CDR3aa: CASSLGTGELFF

v_gene: TRBV7-9
abundance: -
d_gene: TRBD2
j_gene: TRBJ2-1
CDR3nt: TGTGCCAGCAGCTTGACTAGCGGGAGAAACAATGAGCAGTTCTTC
CDR3aa: CASSLTSGRNNEQFF

v_gene: TRBV7-2
abundance: -
d_gene: -
j_gene: TRBJ1-6
CDR3nt: TGTGCCAGCAGCTTAGCACAGGCCAAGGGGCTCAACCTCCACTTT
CDR3aa: CASSLAQAKGLNLHF

v_gene: TRBV15
abundance: -
d_gene: -
j_gene: TRBJ2-7
CDR3nt: TGTGCCACCAGCATAAATCCAGGGGAGGACTACGAGCAGTACTTC
CDR3aa: CATSINPGEDYEQYF

v_gene: TRBV5-4
abundance: -
d_gene: -
j_gene: TRBJ2-3
CDR3nt: TGTGCCAGCAGCTTGCAGGGCCCAAGGACAGATACGCAGTATTTT
CDR3aa: CASSLQGPRTDTQYF

v_gene: TRBV4-1
abundance: -
d_gene: TRBD2
j_gene: TRBJ2-1
CDR3nt: TGCGCCAGCAGCCAAGATGCTAGCGGGGGGGTTATCTCCTACAATGAGCAGTTCTTC
CDR3aa: CASSQDASGGVISYNEQFF

v_gene: TRBV4-2
abundance: -
d_gene: TRBD2
j_gene: TRBJ2-2
CDR3nt: TGTGCCAGCAGCCCTAGATTCGGGAGGGAGACCGGGGAGCTGTTTTTT
CDR3aa: CASSPRFGRETGELFF

v_gene: TRBV7-2
abundance: -
d_gene: -
j_gene: TRBJ2-7
CDR3nt: TGTGCCAGCAGCTTAGCGGGTGGCTCCTACGAGCAGTACTTC
CDR3aa: CASSLAGGSYEQYF

v_gene: TRBV7-6
abundance: once
d_gene: -
j_gene: TRBJ1-3
CDR3nt: TGTGCCAGCAGCTTAGCTCCAGGTGATTCTGGAAACACCATATATTTT
CDR3aa: CASSLAPGDSGNTIYF

v_gene: TRBV7-2
abundance: -
d_gene: -
j_gene: TRBJ1-2
CDR3nt: TGTGCCAGCAGCCTCGGGGGGGGCGGCGACTATGGCTACACCTTC
CDR3aa: CASSLGGGGDYGYTF

v_gene: TRBV27
abundance: -
d_gene: TRBD1
j_gene: TRBJ2-1
CDR3nt: TGTGCCAGCAGTTTGGGACAGGGCCCCTACAATGAGCAGTTCTTC
CDR3aa: CASSLGQGPYNEQFF

v_gene: TRBV18
abundance: -
d_gene: -
j_gene: TRBJ1-6
CDR3nt: TGTGCCAGCTCACCAGACGCGGGGATGGGTTCACCCCTCCACTTT
CDR3aa: CASSPDAGMGSPLHF

v_gene: TRBV5-1
abundance: -
d_gene: -
j_gene: TRBJ1-2
CDR3nt: TGCGCCAGCAGCTTGACAGGCAAGGGGGAGGTTGGCTACACCTTC
CDR3aa: CASSLTGKGEVGYTF

v_gene: TRBV5-1
abundance: -
d_gene: -
j_gene: TRBJ2-2
CDR3nt: TGCGCCAGCAGCACCGACACGAGGGGTAGAACCGGGGAGCTGTTTTTT
CDR3aa: CASSTDTRGRTGELFF

v_gene: TRBV5-4
abundance: few
d_gene: TRBD2
j_gene: TRBJ2-3
CDR3nt: TGTGCCAGCAGCGTCGGGACTACCCTCACAGATACGCAGTATTTT
CDR3aa: CASSVGTTLTDTQYF

v_gene: TRBV2
abundance: -
d_gene: -
j_gene: TRBJ1-1
CDR3nt: TGTGCCAGCAGTGCCGGGAAAGGCACTGAAGCTTTCTTT
CDR3aa: CASSAGKGTEAFF

v_gene: TRBV19
abundance: -
d_gene: -
j_gene: TRBJ2-7
CDR3nt: TGTGCCAGTAGTATGGGACAACTCGTAGAGCAGTACTTC
CDR3aa: CASSMGQLVEQYF

v_gene: TRBV28
abundance: once
d_gene: TRBD2
j_gene: TRBJ2-1
CDR3nt: TGTGCCAGCAGTCCTCGGACTAGCGGGGGTTACAATGAGCAGTTCTTC
CDR3aa: CASSPRTSGGYNEQFF

v_gene: TRBV5-1
abundance: -
d_gene: -
j_gene: TRBJ1-2
CDR3nt: TGCGCCAGCAGCCCCCAGGGGAATGGCTACACCTTC
CDR3aa: CASSPQGNGYTF

v_gene: TRBV19
abundance: -
d_gene: TRBD1
j_gene: TRBJ2-7
CDR3nt: TGTGCCAGTAGTCCTTCCGCAGGGGGTGTATGGGAGCAGTACTTC
CDR3aa: CASSPSAGGVWEQYF

v_gene: TRBV6-5
abundance: -
d_gene: -
j_gene: TRBJ1-1
CDR3nt: TGTGCCAGCAGTTATGTCCGGGCCGGCACTGAAGCTTTCTTT
CDR3aa: CASSYVRAGTEAFF

v_gene: TRBV5-8
abundance: few
d_gene: TRBD1
j_gene: TRBJ2-3
CDR3nt: TGTGCCAGCAGACCGGACAGGGGCGGCGCAGATACGCAGTATTTT
CDR3aa: CASRPDRGGADTQYF

v_gene: TRBV19
abundance: -
d_gene: TRBD2
j_gene: TRBJ2-1
CDR3nt: TGTGCCAGTAGTATAGATCGAGGGACTACAAACAATGAGCAGTTCTTC
CDR3aa: CASSIDRGTTNNEQFF

v_gene: TRBV18
abundance: -
d_gene: TRBD2
j_gene: TRBJ2-7
CDR3nt: TGTGCCAGCTCACCAGCGGGAGAGACCTACGAGCAGTACTTC
CDR3aa: CASSPAGETYEQYF

v_gene: TRBV9
abundance: -
d_gene: -
j_gene: TRBJ2-1
CDR3nt: TGTGCCAGCAGCCCCCGCGGGATTTCTTACAATGAGCAGTTCTTC
CDR3aa: CASSPRGISYNEQFF

v_gene: TRBV19
abundance: -
d_gene: -
j_gene: TRBJ1-5
CDR3nt: TGTGCCAGTGGACGGTCCAATCAGCCCCAGCATTTT
CDR3aa: CASGRSNQPQHF

v_gene: TRBV7-2
abundance: -
d_gene: TRBD2
j_gene: TRBJ2-3
CDR3nt: TGTGCCAGCAGCTTAGTGGACAGGACTAGCGGGACAGATACGCAGTATTTT
CDR3aa: CASSLVDRTSGTDTQYF